This T cell receptor (beta chain) originates from a study of early T cells in non-severe SARS-CoV-2 infection. This clonotype was counted a few times. Unique molecular identifier tags were affixed to discrete cDNA molecules. TCRdb itself ran the 5' RACE reads through MiXCR, one entry per CDR3 protein. The table lists roughly 86,000 distinct CDR3 sequences, roughly 14% of them singletons. Sequences were obtained from whole blood. The TCR originated in an adult who was a healthcare worker with PCR-confirmed SARS-CoV-2 infection or an uninfected control (not recorded which).

The CDR3 loop reads CSVVGGTDTQYF. DNA of the CDR3: TGCAGCGTTGTGGGCGGCACAGATACGCAGTATTTT. J is TRBJ2-3 and V is TRBV29-1, with no clear D. CDR1 is SQVTM, CDR2 ANQGSEA, per germline. This CDR3 comprises 12 residues. The germline V and J ends were trimmed by 4 bases and 1 base, with 6 bases remaining between them.